This is a list of T cell receptor beta chains from one sample in a study of T cells in Graves' hyperthyroidism and ophthalmopathy. One entry per CDR3 protein, called by TCRdb with MiXCR from the multiplex PCR reads. The sample holds approximately 600,000 distinct CDR3 sequences, 15% to 20% seen once. The specimen sequenced was blood. These receptors were collected from a woman younger than 45 with Graves' hyperthyroidism. CDR3s include the opening cysteine and the closing phenylalanine or tryptophan. A D gene is named only where the DNA matches it firmly. Clone size is shown for a subset of rows, as once, few, many or a class of expanded clone.

many,TRBJ2-3,TRBV6-6,14,NA,CASSYSIRTDTQYF,TGTGCCAGCAGTTACTCGATTAGGACAGATACGCAGTATTTT
NA,TRBJ2-2,TRBV24-1,17,TRBD1,CATSERTGGYNTGELFF,TGTGCCACCAGTGAGCGGACAGGGGGCTACAACACCGGGGAGCTGTTTTTT
NA,TRBJ2-2,TRBV11-3,16,TRBD1,CASSFSRTGRTGELFF,TGTGCCAGCAGCTTCTCCAGGACAGGGCGGACCGGGGAGCTGTTTTTT
many,TRBJ2-1,TRBV28,12,NA,CASREPINEQFF,TGTGCCAGCAGGGAACCGATCAATGAGCAGTTCTTC
NA,TRBJ2-5,TRBV19,13,NA,CASSGSVRDPQYF,TGTGCCAGTAGTGGCAGTGTTAGGGACCCCCAGTACTTC
NA,TRBJ2-2,TRBV5-1,15,NA,CASSVGRTNTGELFF,TGTGCCAGCAGCGTGGGACGAACGAACACCGGGGAGCTGTTTTTT
many,TRBJ2-1,TRBV12-5,17,TRBD2,CASGSRLAGANYNEQFF,TGTGCTAGTGGTTCCCGACTAGCGGGAGCCAACTACAATGAGCAGTTCTTC
few,TRBJ2-5,TRBV6-1,21,TRBD1,CASSVEDRGLWRTQPGETQYF,TGTGCCAGCAGTGTCGAGGACAGGGGTCTTTGGCGTACCCAACCAGGGGAGACCCAGTACTTC
many,TRBJ2-3,TRBV7-3,15,NA,CASSRSPGSTDTQYF,TGTGCCAGCAGCCGAAGCCCAGGTAGCACAGATACGCAGTATTTT
many,TRBJ2-2,TRBV11-2,12,NA,CASSFHTGELFF,TGTGCCAGCAGCTTTCACACCGGGGAGCTGTTTTTT
many,TRBJ1-1,TRBV11-1,14,TRBD1,CASSAFTGGTEAFF,TGTGCCAGCAGCGCCTTTACAGGGGGCACTGAAGCTTTCTTT
few,TRBJ2-3,TRBV10-2,18,TRBD2,CASSDPGLADVGTDTQYF,TGCGCCAGCAGTGATCCGGGACTAGCGGATGTAGGCACAGATACGCAGTATTTT
NA,TRBJ2-1,TRBV18,16,TRBD2,CASSPGTSGSFGEQFF,TGTGCCAGCTCACCAGGAACGAGCGGGAGCTTCGGTGAGCAGTTCTTC
many,TRBJ2-1,TRBV6-2/TRBV6-3,14,NA,CASSYSLADNEQFF,TGTGCCAGCAGTTACTCTTTGGCGGACAATGAGCAGTTCTTC
many,TRBJ2-5,TRBV28,12,TRBD2,CASKLGGETQYF,TGTGCCAGCAAACTGGGGGGGGAGACCCAGTACTTC
many,TRBJ2-1,TRBV2,15,NA,CASSRRDGPKNEQFF,TGTGCCAGCAGCAGACGGGACGGGCCCAAGAATGAGCAGTTCTTC